Presented here are 17 T cell receptor beta chains from one specimen sequenced in a study of response to subunit inactivated influenza vaccine. TCRdb reanalysed the RT-PCR reads using MiXCR and keeps one entry per CDR3 protein. Of roughly 650,000 distinct CDR3 sequences in the sample, approximately 15% were seen once. The input for sequencing was PBMCs from blood, taken roughly 15 days before vaccination. All receptors come from a man aged 50-60 years who received an inactivated influenza vaccine.

In its sample, this clonotype was seen a few times. This chain uses TRBV5-1 with TRBJ2-2; TRBD1 matches at 10 bases. Germline lookup yields CDR1 SGHRS and CDR2 YFSETQ. The trim removed 3 bases at V and 4 bases at J, leaving 3 bases unmatched. This CDR3 region has 15 residues. As DNA, the CDR3 is TGCGCCAGCAGCTCGGGACAGGGGATCACCGGGGAGCTGTTTTTT. It yields the protein CASSSGQGITGELFF.

The table lists this clonotype with a few counts. V and J are TRBV29-1 and TRBJ2-7, with 9 bases identical to TRBD1. Germline values: CDR1 SQVTM, CDR2 ANQGSEA. V lost 4 bases to trimming and J lost 0 bases; unmatched junction nucleotides: 10. The CDR3 totals 16 residues. CDR3 DNA: TGCAGCGTTGTGGGGACCGGGACAGGGAGCTCCTACGAGCAGTACTTC. It yields the protein CSVVGTGTGSSYEQYF.

The chain combines TRBV3-1 with TRBJ1-5; unclear D gene. The CDR3 length is 14 residues. V was shortened by 3 bases and J by 4 bases, with 10 bases between the two germline ends. Germline values: CDR1 LGHDT, CDR2 YNNKEL (reference sequence). In DNA form, the CDR3 reads TGTGCCAGCAGCCACAGCTACGATAATCAGCCCCAGCATTTT. This translates into CASSHSYDNQPQHF.

The chain employs TRBV5-1 and TRBJ2-1; 11 bases are a match to TRBD2. CDR3 length: 20 residues. Germline V gene sequence: CDR1 SGHRS, CDR2 YFSETQ. Germline trimming cut 6 bases from V and 0 bases from J; bases unmatched to any gene: 17. CDR3 DNA sequence: TGCGCCAGCACCCCACTGGGGCTAGCGGGGGGTTCGAGCTCCTACAATGAGCAGTTCTTC. This gives the protein CASTPLGLAGGSSSYNEQFF.

The sample holds a few counts of this clonotype. One end of the junction varies from germline; a read error may be responsible. The rearrangement uses TRBV7-2 and TRBJ2-7; 11 nucleotides agree with TRBD2. The CDR3 is 13 amino acids. Per the germline V gene, CDR1 is SGHTA and CDR2 is FQGNSA. Written as DNA, the CDR3 is TGTGCCAGCAGCTTAGAGACTAGCGGGAAGCTTCACTTC. Translating gives CASSLETSGKLHF.

This clonotype was seen repeatedly, ten times or more. The gene calls are TRBV10-3 and TRBJ2-1; the D gene is possibly TRBD1 (5 bases). With 2 bases removed from V and 7 bases from J, the gap between germline ends came to 12 bases. CDR3 size: 14 residues. The germline CDR1 and CDR2 sequences are ENHRY and SYGVKD. The CDR3 sequence is CAISEGHGVNEQFF. DNA for the CDR3: TGTGCCATCAGTGAGGGACACGGAGTGAATGAGCAGTTCTTC.

This rearrangement joins TRBV6-2 or TRBV6-3 to TRBJ2-2; D possibly corresponds to TRBD1 (6 bases). Germline V lookup: CDR1 MNHEY, CDR2 SVGEGT. This CDR3 spans 13 amino acids. V was clipped by 5 bases and J by 5 bases, with 9 bases between them. The CDR3 DNA reads as TGTGCCAGCAGTAACAGGGAGACCGGGGAGCTGTTTTTT. It translates to CASSNRETGELFF.

As to this clonotype: A much larger clone lies a single base off, so this may be a read error. This is likely a read error, given that the CDR3 carries no conserved phenylalanine or tryptophan at its end. V and J are TRBV5-1 and TRBJ2-2; 8 positions agree with TRBD1. Germline loops: CDR1 SGHRS, CDR2 YFSETQ. CDR3 length: 14 residues. V lost 4 bases and J lost 2; bases outside the gene matches: 1. The chain's CDR3 is CASSDRGNTGELFL. As DNA, the CDR3 is TGCGCCAGCAGCGACAGGGGCAACACCGGGGAGCTGTTTCTT.

The chain joins TRBV6-2 or TRBV6-3 to TRBJ1-5, with 11 bases identical to TRBD1. Germline CDR1 MNHEY, CDR2 SVGEGT. The CDR3 runs 20 residues. J lost 8 bases, V lost 2 bases, and 20 bases had no gene match. The CDR3 sequence is CASSYVRPNSGTGGSKPQHF. The CDR3 region has the DNA TGTGCCAGCAGTTACGTTCGCCCGAATTCCGGGACAGGGGGAAGTAAGCCCCAGCATTTT.

The chain has TRBV5-1 and TRBJ2-1, with a weak D call TRBD2 (5 bases). Trimming stripped 1 base from V and 8 bases from J, with 13 bases between. The CDR3 runs to 14 residues. Germline assignment: CDR1 SGHRS and CDR2 YFSETQ. CDR3 bases: TGCGCCAGCAGCTTGAGCTGGGAGCTCGATGAGCAGTTCTTC. Protein sequence: CASSLSWELDEQFF.

This clonotype was detected a few times. V usage is TRBV12-3 or TRBV12-4 and J usage is TRBJ1-6, with D possibly being TRBD1 (6 bases). Deletions cut 3 bases from V and 9 bases from J, with 12 bases between. The CDR3 is 14 residues long. CDR3 protein: CASSFSRGVSPLHF. CDR3 bases: TGTGCCAGCAGTTTTTCCAGGGGAGTTTCACCCCTCCACTTT.

This clonotype was seen repeatedly, ten times or more. The J gene is TRBJ2-5, the V gene TRBV27, with D possibly called TRBD1 or TRBD2 (5 bases each). This CDR3 has 14 residues. The V gene lost 3 bases and the J gene lost 5 bases, with 13 bases spanning the gap. Germline V CDR1 and CDR2: MNHEY, SMNVEV (reference sequence). DNA of the CDR3: TGTGCCAGCAGTTTGTGGGGGAAGGGGGAGACCCAGTACTTC. The encoded protein is CASSLWGKGETQYF.

In this sample, this clonotype turned up a few times. The chain uses TRBV11-2 and TRBJ2-7; maybe TRBD1 (6 bases). The V gene's germline CDR1 is SGHAT and CDR2 FQNNGV. CDR3 length: 16 amino acids. V lost 0 bases and J 6 bases, leaving 18 bases between the germline ends. DNA for the CDR3: TGTGCCAGCAGCTTAGATAGGGGGACGATATTTTTCGAGCAGTACTTC. Protein: CASSLDRGTIFFEQYF.

This clonotype was recorded many times. The V call is TRBV7-9, the J call TRBJ2-7, with 9 bases that match TRBD1. CDR3 size: 15 residues. V shed 3 bases, J shed 3 bases, and the junction held 6 bases outside the gene matches. Germline V gene sequence: CDR1 SEHNR, CDR2 FQNEAQ (reference sequence). The CDR3 coding sequence is TGTGCCAGCAGCTTGGCCGGGACAGGGAGCTACGAGCAGTACTTC. It yields the protein CASSLAGTGSYEQYF.

The rearrangement joins TRBV6-2 or TRBV6-3 to TRBJ1-2; 7 bases agree with TRBD1. The CDR3 totals 13 residues. Germline V gene lookup returns CDR1 MNHEY and CDR2 SVGEGT. V was clipped by 6 bases and J by 7 bases; unmatched bases: 8. CDR3 nucleotides: TGTGCCAGCAGCACCGACAGGGTTTCTGGCTACACCTTC. Protein product: CASSTDRVSGYTF.

In its sample, this clonotype was seen a few times. The genes are TRBV7-3 and TRBJ2-1; the match to TRBD2 covers 7 bases. Germline V lookup: CDR1 SGHTA, CDR2 FQGTGA. V shed 1 base and J 6 bases; nucleotides not matched to a gene: 6. The CDR3 is 15 residues long. The CDR3 DNA follows: TGTGCCAGCAGCTTAAAAGTGGGAGGGACCAATGAGCAGTTCTTC. Protein: CASSLKVGGTNEQFF.

The J gene is TRBJ2-5, the V gene TRBV10-3, with 7 bases identical to TRBD1. J gave up 4 bases and V 3 bases, and 5 bases lay outside the gene matches. CDR1 and CDR2 (germline): ENHRY, SYGVKD. This CDR3 region has 14 residues. The CDR3 sequence is CAISDTGATETQYF. The DNA for the CDR3 is TGTGCCATCAGTGATACAGGGGCCACAGAGACCCAGTACTTC.